This T cell receptor (beta chain) was profiled in a study of T-cell memory formation after mild COVID-19. CDR1 MNHEY and CDR2 SMNVEV come from the germline V gene (reference sequence). V gave up 5 bases and J gave up 5 bases; unmatched junction bases: 12. This CDR3 spans 16 amino acids. Study results and limitations: Clones contracting over day 15 to 85 were CD4/CD8 balanced, with later expanders leaning CD4+.

As to this clonotype: What it binds is not known.

Constant-segment primers were used for 5'RACE, and the resulting TCR alpha and TCR beta cDNA libraries carried sample barcodes and UMIs. TCRdb used MiXCR to reprocess the 5' RACE reads, holding one entry per CDR3 protein. The sample includes fewer than 60,000 distinct CDR3 sequences, approximately 30% of them seen just once. The TCR sequence derives from a young man who had mild COVID-19 (a few samples of this study predate the infection). Cell type and time point are not known. The gene calls are TRBV27 and TRBJ2-7, with TRBD2 matching over 10 bases. The sequenced sample consisted of PBMCs or a T cell subset sorted from them (not recorded which). The CDR3 DNA sequence: TGTGCCAGCAGTCCGACTGCCGGACTAGCGGCCCACGAGCAGTACTTC. It encodes CASSPTAGLAAHEQYF.